The present TCR beta chain was sequenced within a study of CD8+ T cells in alopecia areata. Study results and caveats: When scalp samples are sequenced, resident alphabeta T cells of normal skin are also captured.

The V gene's germline CDR1 is MGHDK and CDR2 SYGVNS. Unmatched junction bases numbered 8, after V lost 5 bases and J lost 3 bases. The CDR3 sequence is 15 residues long. About this clone: Its antigen is still unknown.

RNA extraction and reverse transcription yielded cDNA as sequencing template. Assay used: immunoSEQ multiplex PCR; TCRdb lists only in-frame clones, some missing. The sample lists roughly 120,000 clones, more than 30% occurring once. This TCR was sampled from a human donor with alopecia areata. The chain recombines TRBV25-1 with TRBJ2-7; 9 bases match TRBD1. Sequencing was carried out using CD4+ T cells sorted from blood. This CDR3 reads CASSKQGAGGYEQYF. CDR3 coding DNA: TGTGCCAGCAGTAAACAGGGGGCGGGCGGCTACGAGCAGTACTTC.